A single sample gave rise to the 14 T cell receptor beta chains below, sequenced in a study of OX40 agonist ivuxolimab in advanced cancers. Measured with immunoSEQ multiplex PCR; TCRdb has only the in-frame clones, and not every one. The top ten hold approximately 6.9% of the sample, which has roughly 80,000 clones, about 82% seen once. Here the sequenced sample was CD4+ or CD8+ T cells sorted from blood, taken in a trial of the OX40 agonist ivuxolimab. All receptors come from an adult with an advanced solid tumor such as melanoma, head and neck, liver or kidney cancer.

This clone showed up just once. V gene TRBV4-2 combines with J gene TRBJ2-1, with TRBD2 matching 11 bases. This CDR3 has 19 amino acids. Losses at the gene ends were 1 base for V and 5 bases for J; bases not matched to a gene: 13. From germline, CDR1 is LGHNA and CDR2 YNFKEQ. The CDR3 DNA reads as TGTGCCAGCAGCCAAGGTTCCCTCTTAGCGGGAGGGCCAAACAATGAGCAGTTCTTC. This translates into CASSQGSLLAGGPNNEQFF.

In its sample, this clone was seen once. V is TRBV19 and J is TRBJ2-7; tentatively, D is TRBD1 (6 bases). V was trimmed by 3 bases and J by 0 bases, leaving 6 bases between them. Germline CDR1 reads LNHDA; CDR2 reads SQIVND (reference sequence). The CDR3 spans 13 residues. The chain's CDR3 is CASSMTGSYEQYF. The CDR3 coding sequence is TGTGCCAGTAGTATGACAGGCTCCTACGAGCAGTACTTC.

The chain uses TRBV7-9 and TRBJ1-3; the match to TRBD1 covers 7 bases. V was pared by 2 bases and J by 1 base, with 5 bases of the junction left unmatched. The CDR3 consists of 16 residues. In germline, CDR1 is SEHNR, CDR2 FQNEAQ (reference sequence). CDR3 protein: CASSLKLQGSGNTIYF. For the CDR3, the DNA is TGTGCCAGCAGCTTAAAGCTACAGGGGTCTGGAAACACCATATATTTT.

V gene TRBV7-8 combines with J gene TRBJ1-1; 8 positions agree with TRBD1. Trimming removed 5 bases from V and 6 bases from J; junction bases left unmatched: 14. The CDR3 sequence is 16 residues long. The V gene's germline CDR1 is SGHVS and CDR2 FQNEAQ. The CDR3, as DNA: TGTGCCAGCAGCGTAAGGGGACAGGCCAAATGGGCTGAAGCTTTCTTT. This gives the protein CASSVRGQAKWAEAFF.

The chain carries TRBV5-1 and TRBJ1-3; weak D call: TRBD1 (6 bases). The CDR3 is 17 residues long. V gave up 2 bases and J gave up 0 bases, with 15 bases separating them. The germline CDR1 and CDR2 sequences are SGHRS and YFSETQ. CDR3: CASSFSFETGSGNTIYF. The CDR3 DNA sequence: TGCGCCAGCAGCTTTAGTTTCGAGACAGGCTCTGGAAACACCATATATTTT.

The chain links TRBV2 to TRBJ2-3; 10 nucleotides align to TRBD2. CDR1 is SNHLY, CDR2 FYNNEI, per germline. This CDR3 region has 16 residues. The ends lost 5 bases at V and 1 base at J; junction bases unmatched: 6. The CDR3 sequence is CASSRSGGARTDTQYF. In DNA, the CDR3 is TGTGCCAGCAGTCGGAGCGGGGGGGCCCGCACAGATACGCAGTATTTT.

V usage is TRBV6-5 and J usage is TRBJ1-2; possibly TRBD1 for D (6 bases). Germline lookup yields CDR1 MNHEY and CDR2 SVGAGI. The CDR3 is 15 amino acids. V lost 0 bases and J lost 9, with 17 bases in between. Written as DNA, the CDR3 is TGTGCCAGCAGTTACTCCCCTAGGGGGGAGGGGCGCTACACCTTC. It yields the protein CASSYSPRGEGRYTF.

This clone has more than one count but fewer than ten. The V and J genes are TRBV5-1 and TRBJ1-6, with no clear D. Germline values: CDR1 SGHRS, CDR2 YFSETQ. V was clipped by 0 bases and J by 5 bases, with 15 bases between them. CDR3 length: 17 amino acids. The CDR3 here is CASSLAGGITDNSPLHF. The CDR3 DNA reads TGCGCCAGCAGCTTGGCCGGAGGGATCACCGATAATTCACCCCTCCACTTT.

The rearrangement uses TRBV6-4 and TRBJ1-2; no definite D call. V was pared by 8 bases and J by 1 base, with 5 bases between. The germline V gene has CDR1 MRHNA and CDR2 SNTAGT. The CDR3 spans 11 residues. CDR3 DNA: TGTGCCAGCCGGAATAACTATGGCTACACCTTC. Protein: CASRNNYGYTF.

The chain uses TRBV5-6 and TRBJ1-2, with 8 bases aligning to TRBD1. The V segment lost 5 bases and the J segment 3 bases; nucleotides outside the gene matches: 12. CDR1 and CDR2 (germline): SGHDT, YYEEEE. The CDR3 runs 16 residues. In DNA, the CDR3 is TGTGCCAGCAGATGGGACAGGATCCGGGTCGACTATGGCTACACCTTC. Its protein is CASRWDRIRVDYGYTF.

This chain connects TRBV7-2 to TRBJ2-5; TRBD1 aligns across 7 bases. Germline values: CDR1 SGHTA, CDR2 FQGNSA. Trimming removed 5 bases from V and 5 bases from J; junction bases left unmatched: 8. The CDR3 has 14 amino acids. The CDR3 bases are TGTGCCAGCAGCCCTAGACAGGGATGGGAGACCCAGTACTTC. It is translated as CASSPRQGWETQYF. Full variable domain (outside the CDR3, taken from reference TRBV7-2 and TRBJ2-5): GAGVSQSPSNKVTEKGKDVELRCDPISGHTALYWYRQSLGQGLEFLIYFQGNSAPDKSGLPSDRFSAERTGGSVSTLTIQRTQQEDSAVYLCASSPRQGWETQYFGPGTRLLVL.

The rearrangement joins TRBV6-6 to TRBJ2-3; 7 nucleotides match TRBD1. The junction had 0 bases not matched to a gene; V was cut back by 2 bases and J by 4 bases. The length of the CDR3 is 13 residues. Germline V gene lookup returns CDR1 MNHNY and CDR2 SVGAGI (reference sequence). The CDR3 nucleotides are TGTGCCAGCAGTTACCAGGGGGCAGATACGCAGTATTTT. This translates into CASSYQGADTQYF.

The gene calls are TRBV30 and TRBJ1-2; D unclear. Germline CDR1 is GTSNPN and CDR2 is SVGIG (reference sequence). With 6 bases removed from V and 4 bases from J, the gap between germline ends came to 15 bases. The CDR3 sequence is 13 residues long. The CDR3 DNA reads as TGTGCCTGCTCCCCGGAGGGAGGCTATGGCTACACCTTC. It yields the protein CACSPEGGYGYTF.

The chain recombines TRBV6-1 with TRBJ2-3; D not resolved. The CDR3 totals 14 residues. V was cut by 5 bases and J by 1 base, with 10 bases left in between. Germline values: CDR1 MNHNS, CDR2 SASEGT. The DNA for the CDR3 is TGTGCCAGCAGTACCTGGGGTGGCACAGATACGCAGTATTTT. Encoded protein: CASSTWGGTDTQYF.